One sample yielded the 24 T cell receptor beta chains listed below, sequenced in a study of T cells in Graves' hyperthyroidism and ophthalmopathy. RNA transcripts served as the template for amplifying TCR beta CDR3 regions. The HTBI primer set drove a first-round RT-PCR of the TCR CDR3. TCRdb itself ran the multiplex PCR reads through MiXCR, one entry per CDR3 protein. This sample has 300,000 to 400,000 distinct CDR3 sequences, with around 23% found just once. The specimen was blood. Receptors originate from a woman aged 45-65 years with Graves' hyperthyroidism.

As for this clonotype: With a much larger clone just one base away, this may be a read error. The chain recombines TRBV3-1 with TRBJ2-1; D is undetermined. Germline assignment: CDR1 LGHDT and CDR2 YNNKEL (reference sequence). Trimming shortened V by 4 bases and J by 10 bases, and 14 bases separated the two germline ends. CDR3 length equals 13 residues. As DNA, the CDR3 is TGTGCCAGCAGCCTAGAACCCCCCAGGGAGCAGTTCTTC. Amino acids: CASSLEPPREQFF.

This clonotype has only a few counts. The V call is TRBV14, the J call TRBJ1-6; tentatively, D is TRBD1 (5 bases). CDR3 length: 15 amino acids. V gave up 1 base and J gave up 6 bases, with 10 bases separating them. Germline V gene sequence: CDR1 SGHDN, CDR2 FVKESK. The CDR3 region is CASSQGQGGNSPLHF. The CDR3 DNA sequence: TGTGCCAGCAGCCAAGGGCAGGGTGGTAATTCACCCCTCCACTTT.

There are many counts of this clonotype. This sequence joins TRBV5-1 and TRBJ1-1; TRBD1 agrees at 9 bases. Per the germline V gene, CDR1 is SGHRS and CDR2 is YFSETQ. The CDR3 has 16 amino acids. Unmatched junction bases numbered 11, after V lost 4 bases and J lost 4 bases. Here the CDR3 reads CASSTGQGVTSTEAFF. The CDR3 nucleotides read TGCGCCAGCAGCACGGGACAGGGTGTGACGAGCACTGAAGCTTTCTTT.

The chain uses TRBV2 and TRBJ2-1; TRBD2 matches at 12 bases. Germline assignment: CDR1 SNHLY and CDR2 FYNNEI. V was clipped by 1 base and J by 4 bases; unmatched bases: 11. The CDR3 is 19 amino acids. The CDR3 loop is CASSEGLLAGGERYNEQFF. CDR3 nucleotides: TGTGCCAGCAGTGAAGGGCTGCTAGCGGGAGGGGAGCGGTACAATGAGCAGTTCTTC.

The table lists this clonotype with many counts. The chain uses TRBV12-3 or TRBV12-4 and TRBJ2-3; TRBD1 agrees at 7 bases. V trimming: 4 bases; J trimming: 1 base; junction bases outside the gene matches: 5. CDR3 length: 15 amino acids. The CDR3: CASSSSDRGTDTQYF. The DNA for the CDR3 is TGTGCCAGCAGTTCAAGCGACAGGGGCACAGATACGCAGTATTTT.

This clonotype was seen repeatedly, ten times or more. For the CDR3, the DNA is TGTGCCAGCAGCACACTGGGGGATACGCAGTATTTT. This sequence encodes CASSTLGDTQYF. This chain joins TRBV5-6 and TRBJ2-3; no reliable D call. Germline V CDR1 and CDR2: SGHDT, YYEEEE. This CDR3 has 12 residues. Trimming removed 4 bases at V and 6 bases at J, with 9 bases between.

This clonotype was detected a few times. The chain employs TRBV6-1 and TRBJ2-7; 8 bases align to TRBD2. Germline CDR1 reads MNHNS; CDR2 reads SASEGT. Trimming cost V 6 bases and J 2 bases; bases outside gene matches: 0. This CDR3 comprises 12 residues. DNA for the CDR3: TGTGCCAGCAGGGGACTAGCCTACGAGCAGTACTTC. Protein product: CASRGLAYEQYF.

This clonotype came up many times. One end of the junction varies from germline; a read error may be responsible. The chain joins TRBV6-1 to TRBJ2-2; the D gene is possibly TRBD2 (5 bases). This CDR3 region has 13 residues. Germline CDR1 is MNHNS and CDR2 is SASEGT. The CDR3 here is CASSGLNTGELFF. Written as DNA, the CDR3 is TGCGCCAGCAGCGGTCTCAACACCGGGGAGCTGTTTTTT.

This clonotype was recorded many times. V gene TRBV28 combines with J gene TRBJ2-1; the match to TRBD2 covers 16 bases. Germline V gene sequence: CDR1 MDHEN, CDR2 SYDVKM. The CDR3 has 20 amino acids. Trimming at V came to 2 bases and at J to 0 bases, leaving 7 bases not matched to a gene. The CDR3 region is CASSLPPGLAGGRSYNEQFF. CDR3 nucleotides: TGTGCCAGCAGTTTACCACCGGGACTAGCGGGGGGGCGCTCCTACAATGAGCAGTTCTTC. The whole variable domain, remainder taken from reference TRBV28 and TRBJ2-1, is DVKVTQSSRYLVKRTGEKVFLECVQDMDHENMFWYRQDPGLGLRLIYFSYDVKMKEKGDIPEGYSVSREKKERFSLILESASTNQTSMYLCASSLPPGLAGGRSYNEQFFGPGTRLTVL.

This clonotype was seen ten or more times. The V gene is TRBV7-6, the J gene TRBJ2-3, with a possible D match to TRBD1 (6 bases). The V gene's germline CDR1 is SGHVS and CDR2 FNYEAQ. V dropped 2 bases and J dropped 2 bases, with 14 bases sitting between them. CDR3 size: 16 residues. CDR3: CASSLSWTAITDTQYF. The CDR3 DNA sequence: TGTGCCAGCAGCTTATCGTGGACAGCCATCACAGATACGCAGTATTTT.

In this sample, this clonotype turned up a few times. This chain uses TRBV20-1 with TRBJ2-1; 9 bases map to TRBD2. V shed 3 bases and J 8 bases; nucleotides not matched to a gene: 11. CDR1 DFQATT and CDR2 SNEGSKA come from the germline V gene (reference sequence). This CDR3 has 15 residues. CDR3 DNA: TGCAGTGCTAGTTCTAGCGGGAAGCCCCTCCATGAGCAGTTCTTC. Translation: CSASSSGKPLHEQFF.

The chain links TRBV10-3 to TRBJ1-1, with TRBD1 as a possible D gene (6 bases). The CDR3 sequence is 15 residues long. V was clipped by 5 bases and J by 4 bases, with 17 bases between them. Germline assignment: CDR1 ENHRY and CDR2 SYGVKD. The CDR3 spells CAISTQGRGRTEAFF. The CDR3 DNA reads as TGTGCCATCAGTACCCAGGGGAGGGGTCGCACTGAAGCTTTCTTT.

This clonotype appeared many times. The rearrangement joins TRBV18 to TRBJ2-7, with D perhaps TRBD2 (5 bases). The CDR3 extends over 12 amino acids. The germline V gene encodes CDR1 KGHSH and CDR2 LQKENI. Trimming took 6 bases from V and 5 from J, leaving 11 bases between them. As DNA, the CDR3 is TGTGCCAGCTCCCCCGTCGGGAACGAGCAGTACTTC. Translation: CASSPVGNEQYF. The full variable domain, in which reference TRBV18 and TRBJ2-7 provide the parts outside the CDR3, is NAGVMQNPRHLVRRRGQEARLRCSPMKGHSHVYWYRQLPEEGLKFMVYLQKENIIDESGMPKERFSAEFPKEGPSILRIQQVVRGDSAAYFCASSPVGNEQYFGPGTRLTVT.

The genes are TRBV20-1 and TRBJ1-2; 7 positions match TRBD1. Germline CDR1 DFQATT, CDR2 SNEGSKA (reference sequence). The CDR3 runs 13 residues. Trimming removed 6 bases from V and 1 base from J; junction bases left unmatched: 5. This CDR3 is CSARDSNNYGYTF. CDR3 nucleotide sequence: TGCAGTGCAAGGGACAGCAATAACTATGGCTACACCTTC.

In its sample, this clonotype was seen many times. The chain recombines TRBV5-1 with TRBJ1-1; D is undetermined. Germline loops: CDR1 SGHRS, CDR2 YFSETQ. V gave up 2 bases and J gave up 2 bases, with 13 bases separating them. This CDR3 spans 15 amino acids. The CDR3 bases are TGCGCCAGCAGCTTCTTCGGGAGCACAAACACTGAAGCTTTCTTT. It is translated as CASSFFGSTNTEAFF.

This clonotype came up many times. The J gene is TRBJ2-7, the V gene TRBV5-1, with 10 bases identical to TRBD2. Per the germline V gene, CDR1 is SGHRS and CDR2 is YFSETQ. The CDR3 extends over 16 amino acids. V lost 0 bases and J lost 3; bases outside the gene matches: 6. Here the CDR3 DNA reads TGCGCCAGCAGCTTGGCCGGACTAGCGGAGCTCTACGAGCAGTACTTC. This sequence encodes CASSLAGLAELYEQYF.

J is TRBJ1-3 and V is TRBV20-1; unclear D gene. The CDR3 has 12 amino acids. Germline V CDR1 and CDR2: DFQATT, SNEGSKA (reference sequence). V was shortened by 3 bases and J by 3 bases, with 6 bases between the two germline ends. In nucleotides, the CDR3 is TGCAGTGCTAGTGCCGGTGGAAACACCATATATTTT. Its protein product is CSASAGGNTIYF.

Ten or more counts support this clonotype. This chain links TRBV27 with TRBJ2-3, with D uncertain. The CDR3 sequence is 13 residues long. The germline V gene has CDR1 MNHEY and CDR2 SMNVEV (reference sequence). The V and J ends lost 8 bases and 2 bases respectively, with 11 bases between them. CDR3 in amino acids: CASRGGNTDTQYF. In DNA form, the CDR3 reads TGTGCCAGCCGAGGCGGTAACACAGATACGCAGTATTTT.

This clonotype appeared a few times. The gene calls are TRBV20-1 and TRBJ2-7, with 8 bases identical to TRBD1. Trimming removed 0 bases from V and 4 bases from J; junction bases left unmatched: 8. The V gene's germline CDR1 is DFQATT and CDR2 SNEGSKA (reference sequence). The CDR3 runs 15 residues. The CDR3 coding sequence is TGCAGTGCTAGAGAGCTAGCAGGGGGCAGGTACGAGCAGTACTTC. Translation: CSARELAGGRYEQYF.

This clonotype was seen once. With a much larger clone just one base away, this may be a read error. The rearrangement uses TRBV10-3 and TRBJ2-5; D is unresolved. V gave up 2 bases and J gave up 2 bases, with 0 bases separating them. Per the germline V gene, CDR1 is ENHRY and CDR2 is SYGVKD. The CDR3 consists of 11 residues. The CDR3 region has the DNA TGTGCCATCAGTGAGCAAGAGACCCAGTACTTC. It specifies CAISEQETQYF.

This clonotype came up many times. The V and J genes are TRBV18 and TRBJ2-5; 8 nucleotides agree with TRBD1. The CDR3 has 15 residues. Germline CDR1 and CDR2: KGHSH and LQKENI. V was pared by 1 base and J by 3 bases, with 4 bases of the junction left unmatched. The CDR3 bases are TGTGCCAGCTCACCACTTCGGACAGGGAAAGAGACCCAGTACTTC. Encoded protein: CASSPLRTGKETQYF.

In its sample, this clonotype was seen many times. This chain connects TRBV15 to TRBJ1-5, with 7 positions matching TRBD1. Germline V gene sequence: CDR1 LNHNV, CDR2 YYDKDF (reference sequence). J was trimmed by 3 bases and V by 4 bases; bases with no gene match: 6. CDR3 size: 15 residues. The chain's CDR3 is CATSKTGMVNQPQHF. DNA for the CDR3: TGTGCCACCAGCAAGACAGGGATGGTCAATCAGCCCCAGCATTTT.

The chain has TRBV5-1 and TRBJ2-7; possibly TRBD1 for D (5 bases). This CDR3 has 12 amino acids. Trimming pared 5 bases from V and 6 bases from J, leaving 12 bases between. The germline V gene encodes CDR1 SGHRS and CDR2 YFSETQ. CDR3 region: CASRGQGPEQYF. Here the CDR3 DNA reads TGCGCCAGCAGAGGTCAGGGCCCCGAGCAGTACTTC.

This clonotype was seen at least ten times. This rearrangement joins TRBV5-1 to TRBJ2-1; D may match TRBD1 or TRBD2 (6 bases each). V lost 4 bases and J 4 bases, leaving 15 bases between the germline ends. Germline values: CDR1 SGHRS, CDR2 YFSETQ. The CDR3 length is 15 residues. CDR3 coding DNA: TGCGCCAGCAGCCCTAGGAGGGGGGCTTACAATGAGCAGTTCTTC. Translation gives CASSPRRGAYNEQFF.